A selection of T cell receptor beta chains follows, all from one sample in a study of shared clonotypes between healthy human individuals. Method: immunoSEQ multiplex PCR; TCRdb's copy keeps in-frame clones and lacks some. The sample consists of about 460,000 clones, roughly four fifths of them appearing once. The sample taken for sequencing was PBMCs. The source of these receptors is a woman in her thirties or forties in good health. Some clones in this sample may be carry-over from other donors' samples. The conserved cysteine and the conserved F or W are not part of the CDR3 here. Clone size is shown for a subset of rows, as once, few, many or a class of expanded clone.

abundance	j_gene	v_gene	CDR3aa
NA	TRBJ2-5	TRBV9	ASSGGVQETQY
NA	TRBJ2-4	TRBV19	ASNRDVTKNIQY
few	TRBJ2-3	TRBV11-2	ASSLDLEREGWDTQY
medium-sized	TRBJ1-5	TRBV9	ASSTGGNQPQH
NA	TRBJ2-5	TRBV7-9	ASSLNGLETQY
once	TRBJ1-5	TRBV4-1	ASSQDPRPGISNQPQH
few	TRBJ2-7	TRBV29-1	SVGQGNMYYEQY
NA	TRBJ2-7	TRBV28	ASSPGGTTPYEQY
NA	TRBJ2-1	TRBV19	ASSILWSGAYNGQF
NA	TRBJ2-2	TRBV2	ASNQGQPGTGELF
NA	TRBJ2-1	TRBV21-1	ASSSKRCVCCEQF
NA	TRBJ2-7	TRBV18	ASSPASLGHYEQY
NA	TRBJ2-2	TRBV7-9	ASSLVWSRNTGELF
NA	TRBJ2-7	TRBV18	ASSPKAGGSYEQY
NA	TRBJ1-2	TRBV5-1	ASSDRQTGGYGYT
few	TRBJ1-3	TRBV6-1	ASSEVMQGGDTIY
NA	TRBJ2-2	TRBV5-1	ASSLTDRGLAGELF
NA	TRBJ2-7	TRBV5-6	ASSPASWSHEQY
NA	TRBJ1-1	TRBV11-2	ASSFDSRTEAF
once	TRBJ1-5	TRBV6-1	ASSEVAGEEQPQH
NA	TRBJ2-1	TRBV28	ASSLVLAEYNEQF
many	TRBJ2-3	TRBV7-9	ASSPQGTGQY
NA	TRBJ1-4	TRBV25-1	ASSATGKEKLF
NA	TRBJ1-4	TRBV4-1	ASSQAGQRSTNEKLF
NA	TRBJ2-2	TRBV28	AGAGRSTGELF
NA	TRBJ2-7	TRBV7-3	ASSASTSGPYEQY
NA	TRBJ2-7	TRBV9	ASSVGQTWGAIGGEQY
NA	TRBJ2-7	TRBV5-1	ASKLAGVYEQY
NA	TRBJ2-2	TRBV5-6	ASSLDPSNEYTGELF
NA	TRBJ2-2	TRBV2	ASSVSAGQVGLADYLYHTGELF
NA	TRBJ1-2	TRBV28	ASSLLNGYYGYT
NA	TRBJ2-5	TRBV5-1	ASSLAGTSQETQY
NA	TRBJ1-1	TRBV5-1	ASSLDRSGTEAF
NA	TRBJ2-1	TRBV7-3	ASSPPPPNEQF
NA	TRBJ1-2	TRBV9	ASSPEGVGYT
NA	TRBJ2-4	TRBV30	AWSEQGKADIQY
NA	TRBJ2-5	TRBV5-1	ASSLDGFAETQY
NA	TRBJ1-2	TRBV27	ASSSAETRNYGYT
NA	TRBJ2-1	TRBV7-9	ASSPIAGSSYNEQF
NA	TRBJ2-1	TRBV18	ASSPLTGGAYNEQF
NA	TRBJ2-1	TRBV11-3	ASSLGGGGRTYNEQF
many	TRBJ2-7	TRBV4-2	ASNTGGESSEQY